The entry below describes one T cell receptor beta chain. V shed 6 bases and J 3 bases; nucleotides not matched to a gene: 6. The CDR3 totals 15 residues. Germline lookup yields CDR1 MNHNS and CDR2 SASEGT. The data belong to a study of T cell clones after liver transplantation. At the level of the study: Third-party-reactive TCRbeta sequences from pre-transplant mixed lymphocyte reactions served as antigen-independent comparators. Apart from three HCV-positive recipients, transplants were for non-autoimmune, non-viral reasons.

Generated by immunoSEQ multiplex PCR, the TCRdb table keeps only in-frame clones and is missing some. The data hold approximately 55,000 clones, with about 70% observed a single time. The starting material was CD4+ T cells from blood, obtained before liver transplant. This receptor was obtained from a human donor who received a liver transplant. This rearrangement joins TRBV6-1 to TRBJ2-5; 11 bases are shared with TRBD1. CDR3 region: CASSRTGGKEETQYF. In DNA, the CDR3 is TGTGCCAGCAGCAGGACAGGGGGCAAGGAAGAGACCCAGTACTTC.